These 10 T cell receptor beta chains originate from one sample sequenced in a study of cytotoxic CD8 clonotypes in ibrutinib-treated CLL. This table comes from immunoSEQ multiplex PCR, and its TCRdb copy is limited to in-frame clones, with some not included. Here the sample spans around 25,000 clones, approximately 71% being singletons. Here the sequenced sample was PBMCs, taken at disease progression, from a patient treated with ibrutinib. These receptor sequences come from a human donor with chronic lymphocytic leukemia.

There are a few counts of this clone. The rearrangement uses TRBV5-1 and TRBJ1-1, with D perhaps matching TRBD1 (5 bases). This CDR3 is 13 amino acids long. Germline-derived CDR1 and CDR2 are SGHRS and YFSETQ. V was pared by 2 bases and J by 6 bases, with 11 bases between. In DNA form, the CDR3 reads TGCGCCAGCAGCTTTGGGGCAGAGTCTGAAGCTTTCTTT. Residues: CASSFGAESEAFF.

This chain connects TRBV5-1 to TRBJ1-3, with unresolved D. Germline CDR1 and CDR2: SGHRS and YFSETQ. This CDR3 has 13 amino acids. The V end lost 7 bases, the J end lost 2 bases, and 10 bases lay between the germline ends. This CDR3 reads CASRQRAGNTIYF. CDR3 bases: TGCGCCAGCCGCCAAAGGGCTGGAAACACCATATATTTT.

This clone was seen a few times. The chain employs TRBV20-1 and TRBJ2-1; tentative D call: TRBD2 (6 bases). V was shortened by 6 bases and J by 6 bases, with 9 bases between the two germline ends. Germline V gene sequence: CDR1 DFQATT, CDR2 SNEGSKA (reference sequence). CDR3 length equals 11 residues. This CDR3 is CSAGLANEQFF. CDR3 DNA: TGCAGTGCGGGACTCGCCAATGAGCAGTTCTTC.

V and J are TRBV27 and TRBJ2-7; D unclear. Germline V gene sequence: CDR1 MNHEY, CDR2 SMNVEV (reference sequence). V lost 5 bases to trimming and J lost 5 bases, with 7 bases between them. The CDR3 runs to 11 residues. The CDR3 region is CASSDGNEQYF. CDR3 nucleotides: TGTGCCAGCAGTGATGGGAACGAGCAGTACTTC.

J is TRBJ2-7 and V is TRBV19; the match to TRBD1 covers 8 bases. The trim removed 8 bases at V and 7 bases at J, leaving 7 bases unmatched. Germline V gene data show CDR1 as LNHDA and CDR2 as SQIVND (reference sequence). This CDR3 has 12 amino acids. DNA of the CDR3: TGTGCCAGTCGGACAGGGACGGGAGAGCAGTACTTC. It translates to CASRTGTGEQYF.

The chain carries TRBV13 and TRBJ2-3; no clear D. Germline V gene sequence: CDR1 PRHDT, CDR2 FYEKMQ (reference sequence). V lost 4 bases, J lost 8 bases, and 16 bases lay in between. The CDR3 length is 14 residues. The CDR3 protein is CASSSSRASGTQYF. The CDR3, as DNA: TGTGCCAGCAGCTCCAGTAGAGCGAGTGGTACGCAGTATTTT.

The CDR3 nucleotides read TGTGCCAGCATGACTCTTGGCGGCAATCAGCCCCAGCATTTT. It specifies CASMTLGGNQPQHF. The chain carries TRBV6-5 and TRBJ1-5; D unclear. Trimming cost V 7 bases and J 2 bases, with 12 bases left between them. This CDR3 comprises 14 residues. Per germline, CDR1 MNHEY and CDR2 SVGAGI.

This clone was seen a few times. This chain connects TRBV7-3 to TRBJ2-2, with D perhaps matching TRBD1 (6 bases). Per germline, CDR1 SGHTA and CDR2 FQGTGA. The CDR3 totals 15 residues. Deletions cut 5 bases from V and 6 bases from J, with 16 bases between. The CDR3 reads CASSRQGGTAGELFF. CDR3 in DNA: TGTGCCAGCAGCCGCCAAGGGGGAACGGCCGGGGAGCTGTTTTTT.

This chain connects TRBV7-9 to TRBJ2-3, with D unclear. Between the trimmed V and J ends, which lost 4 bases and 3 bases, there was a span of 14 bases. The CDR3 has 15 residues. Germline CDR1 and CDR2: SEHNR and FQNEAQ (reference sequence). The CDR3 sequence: CASSSPEISTDTQYF. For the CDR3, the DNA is TGTGCCAGCAGCTCCCCCGAGATCTCAACAGATACGCAGTATTTT.

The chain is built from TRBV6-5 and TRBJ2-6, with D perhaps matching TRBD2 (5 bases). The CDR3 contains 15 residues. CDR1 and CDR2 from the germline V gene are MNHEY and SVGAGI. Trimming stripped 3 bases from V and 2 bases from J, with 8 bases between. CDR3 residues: CASSYEGTGANVLTF. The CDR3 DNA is TGTGCCAGCAGTTATGAGGGAACTGGGGCCAACGTCCTGACTTTC.